The text below deals with one TCR beta chain. The CDR3 totals 13 residues. The germline V gene encodes CDR1 SGHKS and CDR2 YYEKEE (reference sequence). The V gene lost 4 bases and the J gene lost 4 bases, with 11 bases spanning the gap. The data originate from a study of cytomegalovirus exposure and HLA in healthy donors. Produced via immunoSEQ multiplex PCR; TCRdb's table is partial and in-frame only. This sample has just under 65,000 clones, with approximately 95% found just once. The sample comprised PBMCs. This TCR came from a woman between 18 and 29 years old in good health and CMV-seropositive. The V and J genes are TRBV5-5 and TRBJ1-2; weak D call: TRBD1 (5 bases). CDR3 sequence reads: CASSGGYGYGYTF. The DNA for the CDR3 is TGTGCCAGCAGCGGGGGGTATGGCTATGGCTACACCTTC.